What follows is one TCR beta chain and its context. What it binds is unknown. The sample originates from a study of cytomegalovirus exposure and HLA in healthy donors. As for the study in general: A previous analysis identified 95 million to 120 million unique TCR beta sequences derived from roughly 180 million T cells.

Study-wide results and caveats: When analyzed later, a missense DCLRE1C variant was found to be linked to TCR beta V- and J-gene trimming. It was only CMV serostatus that was available as immune exposure information.

60 Vbeta and 13 Jbeta primers were used in PCR. Sequenced by immunoSEQ multiplex PCR; TCRdb stores in-frame clones only, minus some. The sample yields under 200,000 clones, roughly 79% seen once. V lost 3 bases and J 0 bases, leaving 12 bases between the germline ends. The CDR3 is 17 residues long. CDR1 is MNHEY, CDR2 SMNVEV, per germline (reference sequence). The clonotype originates from a man aged 25 to 40 in good health and CMV-seronegative. The V and J genes are TRBV27 and TRBJ2-6; D unclear. The sample was PBMCs. The CDR3 here is CASSLAGPGSGANVLTF. The DNA of the CDR3 is TGTGCCAGCAGTTTGGCAGGTCCAGGCTCTGGGGCCAACGTCCTGACTTTC.